These 6 T cell receptor beta chains were sequenced from one sample in a study of blood T cell repertoires in COVID-19 (dated by TCRdb to 2018 to 2021). Library construction relied on the immunoSEQ multiplex PCR assay. In its TCRdb copy, this immuneACCESS table keeps in-frame sequences only and misses some clones. Where compared with another copy, unresolved V genes explain less than half of these, and the others have no known cause. The sample table contains about 40,000 clones; only one count was recorded for approximately 80% of them. The ten largest clones capture 5.4% of the sample. Sequencing was performed on peripheral blood. The source of these receptors is a man aged 50 to 60 with active COVID-19.

V usage is TRBV7-3 and J usage is TRBJ2-1; 12 bases fit TRBD2. This CDR3 region has 14 residues. Germline assignment: CDR1 SGHTA and CDR2 FQGTGA. J gave up 8 bases and V 6 bases, and 5 bases lay outside the gene matches. The CDR3 DNA follows: TGTGCCAGCAGTCTAGCGGGAGGGAGTGATGAGCAGTTCTTC. Translation gives CASSLAGGSDEQFF.

The gene calls are TRBV10-3 and TRBJ2-3, with a possible D match to TRBD1 (6 bases). The CDR3 is 14 amino acids. CDR1 and CDR2 (germline): ENHRY, SYGVKD. V lost 6 bases to trimming and J lost 1 base, with 11 bases between them. This CDR3 reads CAISHRQGTDTQYF. CDR3 nucleotides: TGTGCCATCAGCCACCGACAGGGCACAGATACGCAGTATTTT.

This clone occurred once. The gene calls are TRBV7-2 and TRBJ2-7; TRBD2 matches 16 bases. The V gene's germline CDR1 is SGHTA and CDR2 FQGNSA. The CDR3 spans 18 residues. The junction had 10 bases not matched to a gene; V was cut back by 4 bases and J by 4 bases. This CDR3 is CASSSSGTSGRAGYEQYF. As DNA, the CDR3 is TGTGCCAGCAGCTCCTCCGGGACTAGCGGGAGGGCCGGGTACGAGCAGTACTTC.

The chain is built from TRBV15 and TRBJ1-1, with D hard to call. Germline V gene sequence: CDR1 LNHNV, CDR2 YYDKDF (reference sequence). V shed 1 base and J shed 5 bases, with 8 bases lying between them. This CDR3 spans 13 amino acids. The CDR3 nucleotides are TGTGCCACCAGCAGAGTGTCGGGGACTGAAGCTTTCTTT. Translation: CATSRVSGTEAFF.

This sequence joins TRBV15 and TRBJ2-1, with 8 nucleotides matching TRBD2. The junction had 8 bases not matched to a gene; V was cut back by 0 bases and J by 1 base. CDR1 is LNHNV and CDR2 is YYDKDF in the germline V gene (reference sequence). CDR3 length: 18 residues. As DNA, the CDR3 is TGTGCCACCAGCAGAGATACTAGCGGTAGTAGTTCCTACAATGAGCAGTTCTTC. The encoded protein is CATSRDTSGSSSYNEQFF.

Here the CDR3 DNA reads TGTGCCAGCAGCCAAGGCAGGGGGAGCACTGAAGCTTTCTTT. Translation gives CASSQGRGSTEAFF. The V and J genes are TRBV16 and TRBJ1-1, with TRBD1 matching 7 bases. Germline V gene sequence: CDR1 KGHSY, CDR2 FQNENV. Trimming cost V 2 bases and J 4 bases; bases outside gene matches: 4. The CDR3 is 14 amino acids.